This TCR beta chain was obtained from a study of blood T cell repertoires in COVID-19. Study-wide context: PBMCs, B-cell-depleted T cells, or T cells provided the cDNA or gDNA that made up the material.

Original handling: Nucleated cell number was recorded as an estimate derived from reference gene primer amplification. Using immunoSEQ multiplex PCR, the repertoire was profiled, and TCRdb retains in-frame clones only, with some absent. V, J and clone size reflect that table, while D and trimming were determined from the DNA. The sample has about 140,000 clones; 85% are singletons. With 4 bases clipped from V and 4 bases from J, the junction kept 9 bases outside the gene matches. Germline V gives CDR1 SGHRS, CDR2 YFSETQ. This CDR3 is 15 amino acids long. This chain uses TRBV5-1 with TRBJ2-5; 8 bases are shared with TRBD1. Sequenced input: peripheral blood. This TCR was sampled from a man in his fifties or sixties with acute or convalescent COVID-19. CDR3 in amino acids: CASSPGQGHPETQYF. The CDR3 nucleotides read TGCGCCAGCAGCCCCGGACAGGGACATCCAGAGACCCAGTACTTC.